This T cell receptor (beta chain) comes out of a study of cytomegalovirus exposure and HLA in healthy donors. Study results and caveats: A prior analysis recorded that most TCR beta V segments were productive about 87% or about 30% of the time. Among TCR beta chains, those listed as cytomegalovirus-associated numbered some 160.

With 60 Vbeta and 13 Jbeta primers, the PCR was carried out. Sequencing used immunoSEQ multiplex PCR; TCRdb keeps in-frame clones, though not all of them. Recorded for this sample: some 72,000 clones. As for this clone: What it recognizes is unknown.

The CDR3 extends over 12 amino acids. Trimming pared 4 bases from V and 3 bases from J, leaving 7 bases between. Per the germline V gene, CDR1 is SGHRS and CDR2 is YFSETQ. The source material was PBMCs. The receptor was isolated from a man aged 25 to 40 in good health and CMV-seronegative. The genes are TRBV5-1 and TRBJ1-2; D gene uncertain. This chain's CDR3 is CASSREDYGYTF. DNA for the CDR3: TGCGCCAGCAGCAGGGAGGACTATGGCTACACCTTC.